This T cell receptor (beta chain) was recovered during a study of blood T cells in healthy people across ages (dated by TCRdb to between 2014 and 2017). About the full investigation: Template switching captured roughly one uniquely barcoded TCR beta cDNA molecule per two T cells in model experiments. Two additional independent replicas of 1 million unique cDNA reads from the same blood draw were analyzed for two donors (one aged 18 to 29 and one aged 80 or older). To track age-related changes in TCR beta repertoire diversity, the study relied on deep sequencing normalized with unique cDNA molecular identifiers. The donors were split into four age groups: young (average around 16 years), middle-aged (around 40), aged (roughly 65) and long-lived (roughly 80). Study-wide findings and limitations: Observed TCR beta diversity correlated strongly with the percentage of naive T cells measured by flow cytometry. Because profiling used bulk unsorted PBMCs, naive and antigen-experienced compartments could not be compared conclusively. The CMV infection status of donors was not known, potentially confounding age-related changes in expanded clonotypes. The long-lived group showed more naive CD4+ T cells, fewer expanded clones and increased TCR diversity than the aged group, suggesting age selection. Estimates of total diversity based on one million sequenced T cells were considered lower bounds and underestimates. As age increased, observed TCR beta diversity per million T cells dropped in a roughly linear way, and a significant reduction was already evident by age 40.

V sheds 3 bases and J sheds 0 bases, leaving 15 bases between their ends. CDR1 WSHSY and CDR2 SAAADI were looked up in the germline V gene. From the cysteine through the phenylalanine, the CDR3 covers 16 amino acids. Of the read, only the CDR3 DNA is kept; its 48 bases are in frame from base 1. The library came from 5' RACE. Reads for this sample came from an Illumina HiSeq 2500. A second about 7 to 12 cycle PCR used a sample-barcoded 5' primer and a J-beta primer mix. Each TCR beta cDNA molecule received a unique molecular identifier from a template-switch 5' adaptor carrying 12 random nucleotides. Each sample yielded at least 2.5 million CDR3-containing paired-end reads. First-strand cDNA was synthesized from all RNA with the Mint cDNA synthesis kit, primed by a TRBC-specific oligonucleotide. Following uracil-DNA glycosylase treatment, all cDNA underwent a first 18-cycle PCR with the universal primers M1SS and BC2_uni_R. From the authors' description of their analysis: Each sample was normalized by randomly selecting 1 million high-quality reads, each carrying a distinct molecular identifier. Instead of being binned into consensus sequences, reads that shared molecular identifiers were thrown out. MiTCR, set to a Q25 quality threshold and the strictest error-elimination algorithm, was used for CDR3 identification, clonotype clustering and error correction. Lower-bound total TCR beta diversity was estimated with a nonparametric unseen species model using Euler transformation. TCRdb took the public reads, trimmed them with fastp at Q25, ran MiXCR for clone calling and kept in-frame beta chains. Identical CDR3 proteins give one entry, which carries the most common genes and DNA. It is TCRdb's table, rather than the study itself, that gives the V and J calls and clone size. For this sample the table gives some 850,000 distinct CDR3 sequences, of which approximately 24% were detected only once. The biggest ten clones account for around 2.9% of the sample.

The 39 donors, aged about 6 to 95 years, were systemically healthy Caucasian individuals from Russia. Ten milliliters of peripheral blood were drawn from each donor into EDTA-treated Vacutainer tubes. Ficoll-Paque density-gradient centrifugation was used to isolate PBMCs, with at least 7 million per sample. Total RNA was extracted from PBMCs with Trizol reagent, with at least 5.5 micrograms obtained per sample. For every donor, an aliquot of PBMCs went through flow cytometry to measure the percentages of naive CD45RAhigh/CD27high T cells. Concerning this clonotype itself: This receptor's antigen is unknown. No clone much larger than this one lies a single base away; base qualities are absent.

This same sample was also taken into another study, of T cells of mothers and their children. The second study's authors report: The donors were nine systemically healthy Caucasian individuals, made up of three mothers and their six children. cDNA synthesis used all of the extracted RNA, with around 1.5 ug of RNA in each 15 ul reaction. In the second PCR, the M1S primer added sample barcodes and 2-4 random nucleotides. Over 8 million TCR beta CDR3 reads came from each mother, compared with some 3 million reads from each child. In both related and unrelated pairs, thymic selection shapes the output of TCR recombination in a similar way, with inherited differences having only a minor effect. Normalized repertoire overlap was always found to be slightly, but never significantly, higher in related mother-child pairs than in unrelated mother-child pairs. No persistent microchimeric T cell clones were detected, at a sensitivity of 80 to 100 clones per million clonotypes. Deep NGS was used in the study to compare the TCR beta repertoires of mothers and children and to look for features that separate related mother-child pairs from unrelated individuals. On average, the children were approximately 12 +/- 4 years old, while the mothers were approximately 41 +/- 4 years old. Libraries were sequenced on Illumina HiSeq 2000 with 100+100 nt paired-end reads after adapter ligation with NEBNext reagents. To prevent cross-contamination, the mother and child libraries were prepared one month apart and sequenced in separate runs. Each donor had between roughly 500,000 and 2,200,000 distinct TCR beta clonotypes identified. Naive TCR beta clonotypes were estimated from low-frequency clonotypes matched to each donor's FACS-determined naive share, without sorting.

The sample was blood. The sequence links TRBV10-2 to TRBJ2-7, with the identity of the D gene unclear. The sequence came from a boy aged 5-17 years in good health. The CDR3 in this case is CASSDYPEPSSYEQYF. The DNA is TGCGCCAGCAGTGATTATCCGGAACCAAGCTCCTACGAGCAGTACTTC.